This T cell receptor beta chain was sequenced for a study of cytomegalovirus exposure and HLA in healthy donors. Study-level results: Later work associated fewer than 20,000 TCR beta sequences with HLA alleles at 0.05 false discovery rate. Further analysis was carried out later, and it showed several of the most significant clusters appearing linked to common viral pathogens.

The germline CDR1 and CDR2 sequences are SGHDN and FVKESK. V was trimmed by 1 base and J by 0 bases, leaving 4 bases between them. The CDR3 is 15 residues long. A multiplex PCR was run with 60 Vbeta primers and 13 Jbeta primers. In the study's own analysis: The count from a later analysis was 79 million or so unique TCR beta chains, 9 million to 12 million of them shared. Sequencing was performed with immunoSEQ multiplex PCR; in TCRdb, only in-frame clones are kept and a portion is missing. Clone size and the V and J calls come from that table; the DNA yielded D and trimming. The sample has 160,000 or so clones, and its top ten clones hold about 2%. At the time of sampling, donors were nominally healthy, though unrecorded immune exposures were likely. A word on this clone: Its antigen is currently unknown. The same CDR3 also results from other DNA sequences found in this sample.

Sequencing input: PBMCs. The rearrangement links TRBV14 to TRBJ2-6; D call uncertain. The receptor's source is a man aged 25-40 years in good health and CMV-seronegative. This CDR3 reads CASSQGSSGANVLTF. CDR3 coding DNA: TGTGCCAGCAGCCAAGGCAGCTCTGGGGCCAACGTCCTGACTTTC. The variable domain in full, completed from reference TRBV14 and TRBJ2-6, reads EAGVTQFPSHSVIEKGQTVTLRCDPISGHDNLYWYRRVMGKEIKFLLHFVKESKQDESGMPNNRFLAERTGGTYSTLKVQPAELEDSGVYFCASSQGSSGANVLTFGAGSRLTVL.